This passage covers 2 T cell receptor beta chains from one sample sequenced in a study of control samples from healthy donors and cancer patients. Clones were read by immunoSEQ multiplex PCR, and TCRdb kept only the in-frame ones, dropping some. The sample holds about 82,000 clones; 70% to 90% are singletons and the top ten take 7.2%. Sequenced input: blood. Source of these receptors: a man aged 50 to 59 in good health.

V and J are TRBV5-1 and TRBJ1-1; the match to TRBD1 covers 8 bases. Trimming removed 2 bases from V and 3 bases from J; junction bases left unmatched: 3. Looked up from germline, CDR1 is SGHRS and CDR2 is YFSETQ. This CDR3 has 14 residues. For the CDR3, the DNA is TGCGCCAGCAGCTTCGACAGGGGACACACTGAAGCTTTCTTT. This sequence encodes CASSFDRGHTEAFF.

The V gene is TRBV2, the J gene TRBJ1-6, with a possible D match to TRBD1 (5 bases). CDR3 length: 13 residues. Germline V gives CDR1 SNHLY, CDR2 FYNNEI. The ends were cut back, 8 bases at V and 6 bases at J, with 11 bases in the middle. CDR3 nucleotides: TGTGCCAGCGGGGGAGGTGGTAATTCACCCCTCCACTTT. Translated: CASGGGGNSPLHF.